The 21 T cell receptor beta chains given below trace back to one sample, sequenced in a study of memory CD8 T cells in hepatitis C reinfection. The repertoire was sequenced with immunoSEQ multiplex PCR; TCRdb's copy has only in-frame clones and lacks some. The sample yields about 50,000 clones, roughly nine tenths seen once. Time point here: late/post reinfection, 12 to 24 weeks after detection. TCR sequencing was done directly ex vivo on sorted cells, without expansion in vitro. The sequenced sample was naive CD8+ T cells sorted from blood. These receptors originate from a man aged 18 to 35 with hepatitis C virus infection.

The chain uses TRBV19 and TRBJ1-2; a weak D match, TRBD1 (5 bases). V was pared by 3 bases and J by 4 bases, with 9 bases between. The CDR3 consists of 13 residues. CDR1 is LNHDA and CDR2 is SQIVND in the germline V gene (reference sequence). The DNA of the CDR3 is TGTGCCAGTAGTATGGGGGGGTCCTATGGCTACACCTTC. Protein product: CASSMGGSYGYTF.

This clone was picked up a small number of times. The chain carries TRBV19 and TRBJ1-1, with D unresolved. V shed 6 bases and J shed 2 bases, with 4 bases lying between them. The V gene's germline CDR1 is LNHDA and CDR2 SQIVND (reference sequence). The length of the CDR3 is 11 residues. CDR3: CASSLNTEAFF. DNA for the CDR3: TGTGCCAGTAGCCTAAACACTGAAGCTTTCTTT. Full variable domain (outside the CDR3, taken from reference TRBV19 and TRBJ1-1): DGGITQSPKYLFRKEGQNVTLSCEQNLNHDAMYWYRQDPGQGLRLIYYSQIVNDFQKGDIAEGYSVSREKKESFPLTVTSAQKNPTAFYLCASSLNTEAFFGQGTRLTVV.

CDR3 sequence: CASNPSGGHNEQFF. The CDR3 DNA is TGTGCCAGCAACCCTAGCGGGGGCCACAATGAGCAGTTCTTC. The chain has TRBV6-6 and TRBJ2-1, with 10 nucleotides matching TRBD2. This CDR3 is 14 amino acids long. Germline CDR1 reads MNHNY; CDR2 reads SVGAGI (reference sequence). Trimming removed 7 bases from V and 5 bases from J; junction bases left unmatched: 5.

This clone was found once. This sequence joins TRBV2 and TRBJ2-1; possibly TRBD1 for D (5 bases). The V gene lost 7 bases and the J gene lost 2 bases, with 12 bases spanning the gap. The germline V gene encodes CDR1 SNHLY and CDR2 FYNNEI. CDR3 length: 14 residues. The CDR3 region is CASTDSHAYNEQFF. For the CDR3, the DNA is TGTGCCAGCACTGACAGTCATGCCTACAATGAGCAGTTCTTC.

This chain uses TRBV27 with TRBJ2-7; D unresolved. The CDR3 is made up of 14 amino acids. Germline V gene lookup returns CDR1 MNHEY and CDR2 SMNVEV (reference sequence). V lost 4 bases, J lost 4 bases, and 14 bases lay in between. The CDR3 DNA sequence: TGTGCCAGCAGTTCCCCAGGCCACCTTTACGAGCAGTACTTC. Its protein is CASSSPGHLYEQYF.

V usage is TRBV7-8 and J usage is TRBJ2-1; TRBD2 agrees at 7 bases. Germline lookup yields CDR1 SGHVS and CDR2 FQNEAQ. CDR3 length equals 21 residues. V was clipped by 3 bases and J by 1 base; unmatched bases: 21. The CDR3, as DNA: TGTGCCAGCAGCTTTTGGGGCGGGAGCGATGTTTTGAGCGTGTCCTACAATGAGCAGTTCTTC. This gives the protein CASSFWGGSDVLSVSYNEQFF.

The rearrangement joins TRBV7-9 to TRBJ1-1; D uncertain. Deletions cut 0 bases from V and 1 base from J, with 9 bases between. The CDR3 runs 15 residues. The germline V gene encodes CDR1 SEHNR and CDR2 FQNEAQ (reference sequence). The CDR3 DNA reads as TGTGCCAGCAGCTTAGCATTGGCAGGGAACACTGAAGCTTTCTTT. Translating it yields CASSLALAGNTEAFF.

This chain connects TRBV4-1 to TRBJ2-5, with 10 bases aligning to TRBD2. This CDR3 region has 16 residues. V shed 3 bases, J shed 4 bases, and the junction held 8 bases outside the gene matches. Germline CDR1 is MGHRA and CDR2 is YSYEKL. The CDR3 DNA follows: TGCGCCAGCAGCCAGGGGAGGCTAGCGGGGGTAGAGACCCAGTACTTC. Its protein product is CASSQGRLAGVETQYF.

The chain employs TRBV11-2 and TRBJ1-1; 11 bases align to TRBD1. This CDR3 has 15 residues. J was trimmed by 4 bases and V by 4 bases; bases with no gene match: 5. Germline V gives CDR1 SGHAT, CDR2 FQNNGV. Here the CDR3 DNA reads TGTGCCAGCAGCTCACCGGGACAGGGGGTCACTGAAGCTTTCTTT. This gives the protein CASSSPGQGVTEAFF.

J is TRBJ2-1 and V is TRBV4-1; perhaps TRBD2 as D (6 bases). The V gene's germline CDR1 is MGHRA and CDR2 YSYEKL. The V end was cut by 4 bases, the J end by 4 bases, with 8 bases between. CDR3 length: 13 amino acids. CDR3 sequence reads: CASSLRGYNEQFF. The CDR3 coding sequence is TGCGCCAGCAGCCTCCGGGGGTACAATGAGCAGTTCTTC.

This clone has only one observation. As DNA, the CDR3 is TGTGCCAGCAGTCCCGGACTAGCGGGACTATACAATGAGCAGTTCTTC. Encoded protein: CASSPGLAGLYNEQFF. V and J are TRBV28 and TRBJ2-1; 12 nucleotides align to TRBD2. CDR1 is MDHEN, CDR2 SYDVKM, per germline. V lost 5 bases to trimming and J lost 4 bases; unmatched junction nucleotides: 6. The CDR3 totals 16 residues.

The rearrangement uses TRBV7-9 and TRBJ1-1; D perhaps matches TRBD1 (6 bases). CDR3 size: 15 residues. V was clipped by 5 bases and J by 3 bases, with 16 bases between them. Germline CDR1 is SEHNR and CDR2 is FQNEAQ (reference sequence). CDR3 DNA: TGTGCCAGCAGCCCTTACACAGGGAGAGACACTGAAGCTTTCTTT. This translates into CASSPYTGRDTEAFF.

The chain joins TRBV7-2 to TRBJ2-1, with 13 bases lining up with TRBD2. The germline V gene encodes CDR1 SGHTA and CDR2 FQGNSA. Trimming cost V 5 bases and J 8 bases; bases outside gene matches: 6. The CDR3 consists of 15 residues. Here the CDR3 reads CASSAGLAGIDEQFF. The CDR3 nucleotides are TGTGCCAGCAGCGCGGGACTAGCGGGGATAGATGAGCAGTTCTTC.

This clone was seen just once. The V gene is TRBV6-5, the J gene TRBJ1-2; the D gene is possibly TRBD1 (5 bases). Per germline, CDR1 MNHEY and CDR2 SVGAGI. The length of the CDR3 is 14 residues. V was trimmed by 4 bases and J by 6 bases, leaving 15 bases between them. The chain's CDR3 is CASSSFGGVDGYTF. The CDR3 bases are TGTGCCAGCAGTTCCTTTGGAGGGGTCGATGGCTACACCTTC.

The V gene is TRBV9, the J gene TRBJ2-5; 7 bases fit TRBD2. There are 16 residues in the CDR3. Germline-derived CDR1 and CDR2 are SGDLS and YYNGEE. Trimming removed 3 bases from V and 1 base from J; junction bases left unmatched: 9. Here the CDR3 reads CASSDPAGAGQETQYF. CDR3 sequence (DNA): TGTGCCAGCAGCGATCCTGCGGGAGCGGGCCAAGAGACCCAGTACTTC.

Of note for this clone: At one end the junction does not follow the germline gene, possibly because of a read error. Other DNA variants within this sample encode the same CDR3. This chain links TRBV19 with TRBJ2-2; 9 bases are a match to TRBD2. The CDR3 extends over 15 amino acids. Germline V gene lookup returns CDR1 LNHDA and CDR2 SQIVND (reference sequence). CDR3 residues: CASRIAGVNTGELFF. CDR3 in DNA: TGTGCCAGTAGAATAGCGGGGGTGAACACCGGGGAGCTGTTTTTT.

CDR3 region: CASSLDPGSVYEQYF. CDR3 DNA: TGTGCCAGCAGCTTAGATCCGGGTTCCGTCTACGAGCAGTACTTC. This chain connects TRBV7-8 to TRBJ2-7; D gene ambiguous. V lost 1 base, J lost 3 bases, and 13 bases lay in between. The CDR3 contains 15 residues. The germline gives CDR1 SGHVS, CDR2 FQNEAQ.

V usage is TRBV10-1 and J usage is TRBJ2-3; 9 nucleotides align to TRBD2. CDR1 is WNHNN, CDR2 SYGVQD, per germline (reference sequence). With 5 bases clipped from V and 6 bases from J, the junction kept 3 bases outside the gene matches. The CDR3 sequence is 13 residues long. This CDR3 reads CASSTSGWDTQYF. The CDR3 DNA follows: TGCGCCAGCAGTACTAGCGGGTGGGATACGCAGTATTTT.

The chain links TRBV27 to TRBJ2-7; D is possibly TRBD1 (6 bases). V was clipped by 5 bases and J by 4 bases, with 12 bases between them. The CDR3 runs 13 residues. Germline V gene lookup returns CDR1 MNHEY and CDR2 SMNVEV (reference sequence). The CDR3 DNA reads as TGTGCCAGCAGTCCTCAACAGGGTTACGAGCAGTACTTC. This sequence encodes CASSPQQGYEQYF.

The genes are TRBV30 and TRBJ2-1, with TRBD2 identical over 9 bases. This CDR3 has 15 amino acids. CDR1 GTSNPN and CDR2 SVGIG come from the germline V gene (reference sequence). J gave up 7 bases and V 1 base, and 8 bases lay outside the gene matches. The CDR3 sequence: CAWSEAGGMGNEQFF. The CDR3 DNA reads TGTGCCTGGAGTGAAGCGGGGGGAATGGGGAATGAGCAGTTCTTC.

The genes are TRBV5-4 and TRBJ2-5; 8 nucleotides match TRBD1. From germline, CDR1 is SGHNT and CDR2 YYREEE (reference sequence). The junction had 10 bases not matched to a gene; V was cut back by 4 bases and J by 2 bases. This CDR3 region has 16 residues. The CDR3 DNA reads TGTGCCAGCAGCCCGGACCTCGGACAGGGTCAAGAGACCCAGTACTTC. Residues: CASSPDLGQGQETQYF.